What follows describes a single T cell receptor beta chain. Its antigen is unidentified. Deletions cut 0 bases from V and 5 bases from J, with 14 bases between. The CDR3 has 16 amino acids. Looked up from germline, CDR1 is LGHNA and CDR2 is YSLEER. Amplification used 60 Vbeta primers and 13 Jbeta primers. Only in-frame clones appear in the TCRdb table, and some are missing; sequencing was by immunoSEQ multiplex PCR. The sample contains roughly 170,000 clones, approximately 80% of which appear only once. The data originate from a study of cytomegalovirus exposure and HLA in healthy donors. General study findings and limits: According to an earlier analysis, most TCR beta V segments yielded productive rearrangements about 90% or about 30% of the time. The authors later linked a missense DCLRE1C variant to TCR beta V- and J-gene trimming.

The chain is built from TRBV4-3 and TRBJ1-5; D is perhaps TRBD1 (5 bases). The sample was PBMCs. The TCR sequence derives from a woman younger than 35 in good health and CMV-seronegative. The CDR3 coding sequence is TGCGCCAGCAGCCAAGATCCCGGGACTGGCGATCAGCCCCAGCATTTT. This translates into CASSQDPGTGDQPQHF.